This T cell receptor (beta chain) was captured by sequencing in a study of blood T cell repertoires in COVID-19. Study background: In each case, the material was cDNA or gDNA derived from T cells, B-cell-depleted T cells, or PBMCs.

Assay: immunoSEQ multiplex PCR; the TCRdb copy retains only in-frame clones and omits some. The sample yields 65,000 to 80,000 clones, roughly 89% seen once. This CDR3 has 14 amino acids. Germline CDR1 and CDR2: SGHRS and YFSETQ. The V end lost 0 bases, the J end lost 6 bases, and 10 bases lay between the germline ends. Material: peripheral blood. V gene TRBV5-1 combines with J gene TRBJ1-5; D gene ambiguous. The sequence came from a young man with acute or convalescent COVID-19. CDR3 DNA sequence: TGCGCCAGCAGCTTGGGGTTAGCTGGTCAGCCCCAGCATTTT. This sequence encodes CASSLGLAGQPQHF.